These 26 T cell receptor beta chains came from one sample sequenced in a study of T cell responses to AZD1222 COVID-19 vaccine. Some clones are missing from TCRdb's copy, which holds only in-frame ones; the method was immunoSEQ multiplex PCR. This sample carries 150,000 or so clones, 80% to 90% of them seen once, and the ten largest clones take just under 3%. The material was peripheral blood, obtained on day 0 of AZD1222 vaccination. All receptors come from an adult in good health.

The V call is TRBV3-1 (or the pseudogene TRBV3-2), the J call TRBJ2-3; D gene uncertain. The CDR3 has 15 residues. The ends were cut back, 4 bases at V and 0 bases at J, with 11 bases in the middle. Germline assignment: CDR1 LGHDT and CDR2 YNNKEL (reference sequence). CDR3 sequence (DNA): TGTGCCAGCAGCCCGACCAGAACTAGCACAGATACGCAGTATTTT. It yields the protein CASSPTRTSTDTQYF.

The V and J genes are TRBV5-8 and TRBJ1-2; TRBD1 matches at 7 bases. The V gene end was trimmed by 3 bases and the J gene end by 10 bases; junction bases not matched to a gene: 6. Germline assignment: CDR1 SGHTS and CDR2 YDEGEE. This CDR3 has 12 residues. DNA for the CDR3: TGTGCCAGCAGCTGGACAGGACGCGTCTACACCTTC. Translation gives CASSWTGRVYTF.

The chain carries TRBV4-2 and TRBJ2-5; D gene uncertain. The V end was cut by 0 bases, the J end by 4 bases, with 9 bases between. The CDR3 has 14 amino acids. From germline, CDR1 is LGHNA and CDR2 YNFKEQ. The CDR3 DNA reads as TGTGCCAGCAGCCAAGACCTACTCGGAGAGACCCAGTACTTC. It translates to CASSQDLLGETQYF.

The chain employs TRBV7-6 and TRBJ2-3, with 8 bases matching TRBD1. After removal of 5 bases from V and 6 bases from J, the junction contained 7 bases not matched to a gene. The germline CDR1 and CDR2 sequences are SGHVS and FNYEAQ. This CDR3 contains 14 residues. CDR3 in amino acids: CASSLGQAGDTQYF. The CDR3 nucleotides are TGTGCCAGCAGCCTGGGACAGGCTGGTGATACGCAGTATTTT. The full variable domain, its missing parts supplied by reference TRBV7-6 and TRBJ2-3, is GAGVSQSPRYKVTKRGQDVALRCDPISGHVSLYWYRQALGQGPEFLTYFNYEAQQDKSGLPNDRFSAERPEGSISTLTIQRTEQRDSAMYRCASSLGQAGDTQYFGPGTRLTVL.

The chain has TRBV5-1 and TRBJ1-4; no clear D. CDR3 length: 15 residues. V was clipped by 0 bases and J by 8 bases, with 14 bases between them. Germline V gene data show CDR1 as SGHRS and CDR2 as YFSETQ. Here the CDR3 reads CASSLDVQAREKLFF. CDR3 bases: TGCGCCAGCAGCTTGGATGTCCAAGCGAGAGAAAAACTGTTTTTT.

The V and J genes are TRBV5-8 and TRBJ2-3, with D perhaps TRBD1 or TRBD2 (5 bases each). The CDR3 is 16 amino acids. The V gene lost 2 bases and the J gene lost 2 bases, with 15 bases spanning the gap. The germline CDR1 and CDR2 sequences are SGHTS and YDEGEE. The chain's CDR3 is CASSLPYGDHTDTQYF. In DNA form, the CDR3 reads TGTGCCAGCAGCTTACCATACGGGGACCACACAGATACGCAGTATTTT.

The chain couples TRBV18 to TRBJ1-1, with no clear D. V dropped 0 bases and J dropped 4 bases, with 12 bases sitting between them. This CDR3 region has 15 residues. Germline-derived CDR1 and CDR2 are KGHSH and LQKENI. The CDR3 DNA sequence: TGTGCCAGCTCACCACCGTCGGTCAGACGCACTGAAGCTTTCTTT. Protein sequence: CASSPPSVRRTEAFF.

This chain uses TRBV4-3 with TRBJ2-2; D call uncertain. Germline assignment: CDR1 LGHNA and CDR2 YSLEER. V was trimmed by 7 bases and J by 6 bases, leaving 12 bases between them. The CDR3 contains 13 residues. The CDR3 sequence: CASTTSPPGELFF. In DNA, the CDR3 is TGCGCCAGCACCACCTCCCCCCCCGGGGAGCTGTTTTTT.

A few counts support this clone. The chain has TRBV27 and TRBJ2-2; D is unclear. This CDR3 contains 14 residues. The V end was cut by 2 bases, the J end by 4 bases, with 8 bases between. In germline, CDR1 is MNHEY, CDR2 SMNVEV (reference sequence). CDR3 protein: CASSLTELTGELFF. DNA of the CDR3: TGTGCCAGCAGTTTAACAGAGCTCACCGGGGAGCTGTTTTTT.

The rearrangement links TRBV11-3 to TRBJ1-2; no clear D gene. Looked up from germline, CDR1 is SGHNT and CDR2 is YENEEA. V was clipped by 5 bases and J by 0 bases, with 10 bases between them. This CDR3 contains 14 residues. CDR3 coding DNA: TGTGCCAGCAGCCGTAGGGTCACTAACTATGGCTACACCTTC. Encoded protein: CASSRRVTNYGYTF.

The V and J genes are TRBV9 and TRBJ1-6; 8 nucleotides match TRBD1. CDR1 SGDLS and CDR2 YYNGEE come from the germline V gene. The CDR3 spans 14 residues. Germline trimming cut 4 bases from V and 5 bases from J; bases unmatched to any gene: 2. The CDR3 spells CASSLTGDNSPLHF. CDR3 nucleotide sequence: TGTGCCAGCAGCCTGACAGGGGATAATTCACCCCTCCACTTT.

The chain couples TRBV6-2 or TRBV6-3 to TRBJ1-2; 9 nucleotides match TRBD1. The junction had 9 bases not matched to a gene; V was cut back by 5 bases and J by 8 bases. The CDR3 runs to 14 residues. Germline V lookup: CDR1 MNHEY, CDR2 SVGEGT. The CDR3 region is CASSAGTGPNGYTF. Here the CDR3 DNA reads TGTGCCAGCAGTGCCGGGACAGGGCCGAACGGCTACACCTTC.

In regard to this clone: Other DNA sequences within the sample encode an identical CDR3. The chain is built from TRBV7-2 and TRBJ2-3; no reliable D call. CDR1 and CDR2 from the germline V gene are SGHTA and FQGNSA. Trimming cost V 1 base and J 1 base, with 6 bases left between them. The CDR3 is 14 residues long. CDR3 protein: CASSLVSGTDTQYF. The CDR3 bases are TGTGCCAGCAGCTTAGTTTCTGGCACAGATACGCAGTATTTT. The complete variable domain, with remaining parts taken from reference TRBV7-2 and TRBJ2-3, reads GAGVSQSPSNKVTEKGKDVELRCDPISGHTALYWYRQSLGQGLEFLIYFQGNSAPDKSGLPSDRFSAERTGGSVSTLTIQRTQQEDSAVYLCASSLVSGTDTQYFGPGTRLTVL.

The V and J genes are TRBV7-2 and TRBJ2-1; D remains unclear. CDR3 size: 16 residues. The V and J ends lost 0 bases and 3 bases respectively, with 12 bases between them. Per the germline V gene, CDR1 is SGHTA and CDR2 is FQGNSA. The CDR3 DNA is TGTGCCAGCAGCTTAGCGCGCGGTAGAGGCTACAATGAGCAGTTCTTC. This encodes CASSLARGRGYNEQFF. Filled out from reference TRBV7-2 and TRBJ2-1, the complete variable domain reads GAGVSQSPSNKVTEKGKDVELRCDPISGHTALYWYRQSLGQGLEFLIYFQGNSAPDKSGLPSDRFSAERTGGSVSTLTIQRTQQEDSAVYLCASSLARGRGYNEQFFGPGTRLTVL.

V gene TRBV5-1 combines with J gene TRBJ2-2, with D unresolved. The CDR3 is made up of 15 amino acids. V was clipped by 3 bases and J by 4 bases, with 13 bases between them. The germline V gene has CDR1 SGHRS and CDR2 YFSETQ. CDR3 DNA: TGCGCCAGCAGCTCATCCCGGGCCCCCACCGGGGAGCTGTTTTTT. Its protein is CASSSSRAPTGELFF.

V gene TRBV20-1 combines with J gene TRBJ2-7; 8 bases agree with TRBD2. The ends lost 3 bases at V and 0 bases at J; junction bases unmatched: 7. This CDR3 has 15 amino acids. Germline V gene sequence: CDR1 DFQATT, CDR2 SNEGSKA (reference sequence). The CDR3 sequence is CSASDTSGSSYEQYF. The CDR3, as DNA: TGCAGTGCTAGTGATACTAGCGGTAGCTCCTACGAGCAGTACTTC.

This chain links TRBV30 with TRBJ1-1; no reliable D call. V lost 4 bases and J lost 5, with 14 bases in between. Looked up from germline, CDR1 is GTSNPN and CDR2 is SVGIG (reference sequence). This CDR3 contains 13 residues. DNA of the CDR3: TGTGCCTGGATATACCGGACGCGGACTGAAGCTTTCTTT. Amino acids: CAWIYRTRTEAFF. The whole variable domain, remainder taken from reference TRBV30 and TRBJ1-1, is SQTIHQWPATLVQPVGSPLSLECTVEGTSNPNLYWYRQAAGRGLQLLFYSVGIGQISSEVPQNLSASRPQDRQFILSSKKLLLSDSGFYLCAWIYRTRTEAFFGQGTRLTVV.

The V gene is TRBV12-3 or TRBV12-4, the J gene TRBJ1-1, with D hard to call. Trimming cost V 7 bases and J 1 base, with 10 bases left between them. This CDR3 has 13 amino acids. CDR3 in amino acids: CASTTLGNTEAFF. CDR3 nucleotide sequence: TGTGCCAGCACCACCTTGGGGAACACTGAAGCTTTCTTT.

V is TRBV5-5 and J is TRBJ2-1; 8 bases are shared with TRBD1. CDR1 and CDR2 from the germline V gene are SGHKS and YYEKEE (reference sequence). The trim removed 5 bases at V and 0 bases at J, leaving 7 bases unmatched. The CDR3 is made up of 16 amino acids. CDR3 bases: TGTGCCAGCAGGCCCGGGACAGGTAGCTCCTACAATGAGCAGTTCTTC. This encodes CASRPGTGSSYNEQFF.

The V and J genes are TRBV7-2 and TRBJ2-1; 8 positions match TRBD2. The CDR3 loop spans 16 amino acids. In germline, CDR1 is SGHTA, CDR2 FQGNSA. V lost 1 base to trimming and J lost 8 bases; unmatched junction nucleotides: 10. CDR3 coding DNA: TGTGCCAGCAGCTTAGATAACGGGAGGGCCTTGTATGAGCAGTTCTTC. Translated: CASSLDNGRALYEQFF.

The chain uses TRBV5-1 and TRBJ1-2, with D maybe TRBD1 (6 bases). This CDR3 has 15 residues. The germline V gene has CDR1 SGHRS and CDR2 YFSETQ. V gave up 0 bases and J gave up 4 bases, with 13 bases separating them. CDR3 loop: CASSLGRGALYGYTF. The CDR3 nucleotides read TGCGCCAGCAGCTTGGGTCGGGGGGCCCTCTATGGCTACACCTTC.

The rearrangement joins TRBV25-1 to TRBJ1-2; maybe TRBD1 (6 bases). V lost 2 bases to trimming and J lost 7 bases, with 14 bases between them. Germline V CDR1 and CDR2: MGHDK, SYGVNS. There are 14 residues in the CDR3. CDR3 protein: CASSENGRGVGYTF. In nucleotides, the CDR3 is TGTGCCAGCAGTGAAAACGGCAGGGGAGTTGGCTACACCTTC.

This rearrangement joins TRBV4-1 to TRBJ1-2, with TRBD1 matching 9 bases. Per the germline V gene, CDR1 is MGHRA and CDR2 is YSYEKL. Losses at the gene ends were 3 bases for V and 8 bases for J; bases not matched to a gene: 10. The length of the CDR3 is 15 residues. The CDR3 bases are TGCGCCAGCAGCCATCGGGACAGGGCGAGTGGCGGCTACACCTTC. This sequence encodes CASSHRDRASGGYTF.

The chain links TRBV11-2 to TRBJ2-3; 12 bases match TRBD2. V trimming: 5 bases; J trimming: 8 bases; junction bases outside the gene matches: 8. The germline V gene has CDR1 SGHAT and CDR2 FQNNGV. CDR3 length equals 15 residues. The CDR3 DNA reads TGTGCCAGCAGCACGCGACTAGCGGGAGTTGGTACGCAGTATTTT. Encoded protein: CASSTRLAGVGTQYF.

A single count supports this clone. The chain recombines TRBV5-1 with TRBJ1-4; TRBD1 matches 8 bases. Germline V gene sequence: CDR1 SGHRS, CDR2 YFSETQ. CDR3 length: 14 amino acids. V was pared by 1 base and J by 8 bases, with 4 bases of the junction left unmatched. The CDR3 here is CASSLTGGGEKLFF. The CDR3 nucleotides read TGCGCCAGCAGCTTGACAGGGGGAGGCGAAAAACTGTTTTTT.

The rearrangement joins TRBV7-6 to TRBJ2-7, with a tentative D call TRBD1 (5 bases). CDR3 length equals 14 residues. Trimming removed 5 bases at V and 1 base at J, with 12 bases between. CDR1 and CDR2 (germline): SGHVS, FNYEAQ. Here the CDR3 reads CASSVTQGSYEQYF. The CDR3 DNA reads as TGTGCCAGCAGCGTAACCCAGGGATCCTACGAGCAGTACTTC.